The next 16 T cell receptor beta chains were all read from a single sample in a study of T cell changes during pregnancy in multiple sclerosis. TCRdb's table, derived via immunoSEQ multiplex PCR, lists solely in-frame clones and lacks some. The repertoire holds about 36,000 clones, approximately 90% seen once, with 0.45% to 0.6% in the top ten. The sample in question was CD4+ T cells from peripheral blood mononuclear cells, obtained in the first trimester of pregnancy. All receptors derive from a female donor with multiple sclerosis, enrolled in a pregnancy study.

The CDR3 coding sequence is TGCGCCAGCAGCTTAGGACAGGGGAACTATAATTCACCCCTCCACTTT. Translating gives CASSLGQGNYNSPLHF. This sequence joins TRBV5-1 and TRBJ1-6; 9 bases line up with TRBD1. After removal of 2 bases from V and 3 bases from J, the junction contained 3 bases not matched to a gene. This CDR3 comprises 16 residues. Germline-derived CDR1 and CDR2 are SGHRS and YFSETQ.

The chain links TRBV5-1 to TRBJ2-5; a possible D gene is TRBD1 (5 bases). The CDR3 runs 14 residues. Germline lookup yields CDR1 SGHRS and CDR2 YFSETQ. V lost 5 bases to trimming and J lost 4 bases, with 15 bases between them. Here the CDR3 reads CASRSPGLVETQYF. Here the CDR3 DNA reads TGCGCCAGCAGATCCCCAGGGTTGGTAGAGACCCAGTACTTC.

The chain has TRBV5-1 and TRBJ1-4, with a possible D match to TRBD1 (5 bases). V dropped 0 bases and J dropped 7 bases, with 13 bases sitting between them. CDR1 and CDR2 (germline): SGHRS, YFSETQ. This CDR3 is 15 amino acids long. CDR3 sequence (DNA): TGCGCCAGCAGCTTGGGCCAGGGCCCTCCTGAAAAACTGTTTTTT. This translates into CASSLGQGPPEKLFF.

The rearrangement uses TRBV2 and TRBJ2-7; TRBD1 is a possible D gene (6 bases). The CDR3 sequence is 13 residues long. Trimming cost V 3 bases and J 7 bases, with 13 bases left between them. Germline V lookup: CDR1 SNHLY, CDR2 FYNNEI. CDR3 bases: TGTGCCAGCAGTGATCAGGGGCGACGGGAGCAGTACTTC. This translates into CASSDQGRREQYF.

The J gene is TRBJ1-5, the V gene TRBV28, with 10 bases identical to TRBD1. CDR3 length: 13 residues. Germline CDR1 reads MDHEN; CDR2 reads SYDVKM. The V and J ends lost 7 bases and 7 bases, in that order; junction bases with no gene match: 4. The chain's CDR3 is CASTDRGNQPQHF. The CDR3, as DNA: TGTGCCAGCACGGACAGGGGGAACCAGCCCCAGCATTTT.

This clone was detected only once. The chain couples TRBV28 to TRBJ2-6; 7 nucleotides align to TRBD1. This CDR3 is 17 amino acids long. Germline trimming cut 6 bases from V and 4 bases from J; bases unmatched to any gene: 12. Per germline, CDR1 MDHEN and CDR2 SYDVKM. CDR3 loop: CASSSHQGVPGANVLTF. DNA for the CDR3: TGTGCCAGCAGCTCTCACCAGGGGGTCCCCGGGGCCAACGTCCTGACTTTC.

The genes are TRBV18 and TRBJ1-1, with 8 bases aligning to TRBD1. V lost 3 bases to trimming and J lost 1 base; unmatched junction nucleotides: 4. Germline V lookup: CDR1 KGHSH, CDR2 LQKENI. The CDR3 is 15 amino acids. DNA for the CDR3: TGTGCCAGCTCACCTCAGGGGGCGGCGAACACTGAAGCTTTCTTT. Translation: CASSPQGAANTEAFF. Combining the CDR3 with reference TRBV18 and TRBJ1-1 gives the whole variable domain NAGVMQNPRHLVRRRGQEARLRCSPMKGHSHVYWYRQLPEEGLKFMVYLQKENIIDESGMPKERFSAEFPKEGPSILRIQQVVRGDSAAYFCASSPQGAANTEAFFGQGTRLTVV.

The chain links TRBV6-1 to TRBJ1-1, with a weak D call TRBD1 (6 bases). From germline, CDR1 is MNHNS and CDR2 SASEGT. Trimming removed 3 bases from V and 5 bases from J, with 13 bases in between. There are 14 residues in the CDR3. The CDR3 DNA sequence: TGTGCCAGCAGTGACGAACAGGGATGGACTGAAGCTTTCTTT. The encoded protein is CASSDEQGWTEAFF.

The rearrangement links TRBV6-1 to TRBJ2-5; unclear D gene. The CDR3 spans 13 residues. CDR1 is MNHNS and CDR2 is SASEGT in the germline V gene. Trimming took off 3 bases at V and 1 base at J, with 6 bases between the two ends. In DNA form, the CDR3 reads TGTGCCAGCAGTGAGAACGGCCAAGAGACCCAGTACTTC. It specifies CASSENGQETQYF.

This chain joins TRBV5-1 and TRBJ2-2, with 9 bases fitting TRBD1. The CDR3 length is 15 residues. Germline-derived CDR1 and CDR2 are SGHRS and YFSETQ. V shed 4 bases and J 5 bases; nucleotides not matched to a gene: 6. The CDR3 nucleotides read TGCGCCAGCAGCACGGGACAGGGCCTAACCGGGGAGCTGTTTTTT. Translating gives CASSTGQGLTGELFF.

The chain links TRBV10-1 to TRBJ1-5, with TRBD1 identical over 7 bases. CDR3 length equals 17 residues. V lost 5 bases and J lost 0; bases outside the gene matches: 10. Looked up from germline, CDR1 is WNHNN and CDR2 is SYGVQD (reference sequence). The CDR3 nucleotides read TGCGCCAGCAGTAAGACAGGGAAGGGCTATAGCAATCAGCCCCAGCATTTT. Translation gives CASSKTGKGYSNQPQHF.

The chain links TRBV7-9 to TRBJ1-5; TRBD1 matches at 7 bases. V lost 5 bases, J lost 6 bases, and 7 bases stayed unmatched. Looked up from germline, CDR1 is SEHNR and CDR2 is FQNEAQ (reference sequence). This CDR3 is 14 amino acids long. CDR3 region: CASSPGTASQPQHF. Here the CDR3 DNA reads TGTGCCAGCAGCCCCGGGACAGCGAGTCAGCCCCAGCATTTT.

This chain uses TRBV19 with TRBJ2-1; 7 bases agree with TRBD1. The V segment lost 6 bases and the J segment 4 bases; nucleotides outside the gene matches: 3. Germline V lookup: CDR1 LNHDA, CDR2 SQIVND (reference sequence). CDR3 size: 13 residues. The CDR3 region is CASRQGQYNEQFF. CDR3 nucleotide sequence: TGTGCCAGTAGACAGGGACAGTACAATGAGCAGTTCTTC.

The chain combines TRBV5-4 with TRBJ1-2; D might be TRBD1 (5 bases). The CDR3 runs 17 residues. Trimming cost V 5 bases and J 4 bases, with 24 bases left between them. Looked up from germline, CDR1 is SGHNT and CDR2 is YYREEE (reference sequence). In DNA form, the CDR3 reads TGTGCCAGCAGGACCGAAGGGGTCAGAAACCGTGGCTATGGCTACACCTTC. Translating it yields CASRTEGVRNRGYGYTF.

This clone was observed a handful of times. The V call is TRBV19, the J call TRBJ1-1; no clear D. CDR1 LNHDA and CDR2 SQIVND come from the germline V gene (reference sequence). CDR3 length equals 14 residues. V dropped 3 bases and J dropped 3 bases, with 11 bases sitting between them. The CDR3 DNA reads as TGTGCCAGTAGTATTCCGGGAAGGGACACTGAAGCTTTCTTT. As protein: CASSIPGRDTEAFF. The whole variable domain, remainder taken from reference TRBV19 and TRBJ1-1, is DGGITQSPKYLFRKEGQNVTLSCEQNLNHDAMYWYRQDPGQGLRLIYYSQIVNDFQKGDIAEGYSVSREKKESFPLTVTSAQKNPTAFYLCASSIPGRDTEAFFGQGTRLTVV.

The rearrangement joins TRBV30 to TRBJ1-4, with a possible D match to TRBD1 (5 bases). Between the trimmed V and J ends, which lost 2 bases and 8 bases, there was a span of 18 bases. The length of the CDR3 is 15 residues. Per germline, CDR1 GTSNPN and CDR2 SVGIG (reference sequence). The CDR3 loop reads CAWSPRAGGMEKLFF. CDR3 sequence (DNA): TGTGCCTGGAGTCCCAGGGCTGGGGGGATGGAAAAACTGTTTTTT.